This paragraph reports one T cell receptor beta chain. Its specificity is not known. The sample comes from a study of identical twins. Findings and limits, study-wide: Analyses based on zero insertions could be partly confounded by invariant MAIT and iNKT cells. The models systematically underestimated how much out-of-frame TCR alpha was shared in monozygotic twins.

Trimming stripped 6 bases from V and 4 bases from J, with 16 bases between. Germline-derived CDR1 and CDR2 are MDHEN and SYDVKM. The CDR3 loop spans 15 amino acids. Through template switching, a universal primer site was introduced, and the cDNA contained unique molecular identifiers. In TCRdb, the 5' RACE reads were re-called with MiXCR into one record per CDR3 protein. This table has hundreds of thousands of distinct CDR3 sequences, 9% to 15% appearing once. This sample also belongs to another study, concerning yellow fever vaccine responses in identical twins.

The TCR originated in a woman between 18 and 29 years old in good health. Input material: CD8+ T cells sorted from blood. This chain connects TRBV28 to TRBJ2-1; D perhaps matches TRBD2 (6 bases). The CDR3 sequence: CASSLGTSRYNEQFF. The CDR3 DNA follows: TGTGCCAGCAGCCTGGGAACTAGCAGATACAATGAGCAGTTCTTC.